This TCR beta chain originates from a study of PD-1 blockade in classical Hodgkin lymphoma (dated by TCRdb to 2020 to 2022). The study in broad terms: Nivolumab dosing was 3 mg/kg intravenously every 2 weeks, continuing until either disease progression or unacceptable toxicity. To define a peripheral blood immune signature of response to PD-1 blockade in classical Hodgkin lymphoma, the study combined TCR beta sequencing with CyTOF. What the authors observed across the whole study: Baseline TCR diversity was reported to be lower in newly diagnosed patients than in healthy donors and to be lower still in relapsed/refractory patients. CD4+ but not CD8+ TCR diversity rose significantly by C4D1 (p=0.0027 vs p=0.16), most apparent in complete responders (p=0.02). Lower diversity was seen in patients whose nivolumab began less than 1 year after ASCT, and these patients were left out of later analyses so that immune reconstitution would not confound the results. The study was limited to a single clinical trial cohort, and causes of repertoire differences, possibly disease activity or prior therapy, remained undefined. Trial patients achieving complete response had baseline diversity similar to newly diagnosed patients, whereas partial responders and progressors had significantly lower diversity.

As encoded in the germline V gene, CDR1 is SNHLY while CDR2 is FYNNEI. The trim is 1 base for V and 4 bases for J, with a gap of 10 bases between the germline ends. Its CDR3 holds 14 amino acids, cysteine through phenylalanine. Kept here is only the CDR3 DNA, which spans 42 bases and is read in frame from base 1. Genomic DNA was extracted with the Qiagen DNeasy kit from unsorted PBMCs and from negatively selected CD4+ and CD8+ fractions. TCR beta CDR3 regions were subjected to amplification by immunoSEQ multiplex PCR with primers that anneal to V and J segments. A synthetic immune receptor repertoire was used to minimize amplification bias, and any residual bias was removed computationally once sequencing was done. The authors processed their data as follows. Custom Python scripts were used to quantify repertoire diversity as the Shannon entropy index. Unsorted, CD4+ and CD8+ repertoires were examined separately, except in combined analyses, for which CD4+ and CD8+ sequences were merged in silico. A clone was considered expanded if an increase in frequency of at least 2-fold after treatment relative to C1D1 was found, and a pseudocount of 0.5 was applied to clones undetected at baseline. Singleton clones were defined as clones with 0 or 1 copy at C1D1, and non-singleton clones were defined as clones with 2 or more copies. Clones expanded in unsorted samples were annotated as CD4+, CD8+ or unknown by matching protein sequences in sorted samples from the same patient. Wilcoxon tests on paired samples were used to test diversity changes from C1D1 to C4D1. In TCRdb, the immuneACCESS table is reduced to in-frame sequences with V and J assigned. These tables do not hold every clone; where another copy was compared, an unresolved V gene accounts for under half, and the others remain unexplained. That table is the source of V, J and clone size, and D and trimming were worked out from the DNA. The sample table lists fewer than 25,000 clones, around 67% of them with a count of one. Of the sample, around a quarter is held by the ten largest clones.

Remarks on this clone: Its antigen target is currently unknown. The record has no base qualities; no much larger clone is one base away.

Interpreted using the paper, the time point label stands for: cycle 2 day 1 (C2D1) of nivolumab. Every trial patient had relapsed after autologous stem cell transplantation, and cohorts A, B and C differed in prior brentuximab vedotin exposure. The trial cohort included around 56 patients with relapsed/refractory classical Hodgkin lymphoma, and each patient had a best overall response of complete response, partial response or progressive disease. In the multi-cohort phase II CheckMate 205 trial, trial patients received single-agent nivolumab. An independent review committee assessed best overall response using the 2007 International Working Group response criteria. Trial PBMCs were obtained immediately prior to nivolumab initiation (C1D1) and on therapy at cycle 2 day 1 and cycle 4 day 1. After peripheral blood was drawn into 8 mL Vacutainer Cell Preparation Tubes, PBMCs were isolated by centrifugation and then cryopreserved.

The chain uses TRBV2 and TRBJ2-5, and the D gene may be TRBD2, 6 bases matching. The sequences come from peripheral blood mononuclear cells (PBMCs), collected before the second cycle of nivolumab. This clonotype was sampled from a human donor with classical Hodgkin lymphoma. The CDR3 region reads CASSEGLVGETQYF. The bases are TGTGCCAGCAGTGAAGGACTAGTGGGAGAGACCCAGTACTTC.